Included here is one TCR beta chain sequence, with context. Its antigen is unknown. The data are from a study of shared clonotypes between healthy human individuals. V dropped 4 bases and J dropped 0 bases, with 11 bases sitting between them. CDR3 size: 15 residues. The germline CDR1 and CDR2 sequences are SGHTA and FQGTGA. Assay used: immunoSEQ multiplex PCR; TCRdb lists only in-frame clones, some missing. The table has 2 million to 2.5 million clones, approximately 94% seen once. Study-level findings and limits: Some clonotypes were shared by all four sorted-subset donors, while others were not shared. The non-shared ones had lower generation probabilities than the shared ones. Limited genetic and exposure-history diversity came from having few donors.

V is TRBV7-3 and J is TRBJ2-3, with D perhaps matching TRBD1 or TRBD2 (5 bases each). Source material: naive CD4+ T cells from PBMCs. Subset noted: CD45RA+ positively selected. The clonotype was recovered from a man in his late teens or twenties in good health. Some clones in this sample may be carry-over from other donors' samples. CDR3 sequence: CASSSNRDSTDTQYF. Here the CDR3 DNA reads TGTGCCAGCAGCTCAAACCGGGACAGCACAGATACGCAGTATTTT.